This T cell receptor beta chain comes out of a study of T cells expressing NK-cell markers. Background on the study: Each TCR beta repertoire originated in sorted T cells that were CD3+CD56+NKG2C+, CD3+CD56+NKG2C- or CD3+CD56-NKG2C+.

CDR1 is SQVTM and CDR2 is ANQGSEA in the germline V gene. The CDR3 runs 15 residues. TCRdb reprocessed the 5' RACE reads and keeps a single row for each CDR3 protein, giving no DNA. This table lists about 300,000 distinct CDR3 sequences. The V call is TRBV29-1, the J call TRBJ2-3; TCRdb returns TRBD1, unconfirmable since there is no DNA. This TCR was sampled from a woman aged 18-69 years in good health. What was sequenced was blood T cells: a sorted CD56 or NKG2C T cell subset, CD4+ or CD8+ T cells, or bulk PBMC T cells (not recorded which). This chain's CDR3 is CSVAAGTGNTDTQYF.